This T cell receptor (beta chain) was profiled in a study of cytomegalovirus exposure and HLA in healthy donors. General study points: Researchers reported in a later analysis that a missense DCLRE1C variant was tied to TCR beta V- and J-gene trimming. Beyond CMV serostatus, there was no information to go on about immune exposure. Reportedly, diagnosis of cytomegalovirus status by the classifier showed high specificity and sensitivity. Researchers counted some 150 TCR beta chains as cytomegalovirus-associated.

The germline CDR1 and CDR2 sequences are SGHNT and YENEEA. CDR3 length: 15 residues. This clone was recorded once. Its antigen is unidentified. With 60 Vbeta and 13 Jbeta primers, the PCR was carried out. Using immunoSEQ multiplex PCR, the repertoire was profiled, and TCRdb retains in-frame clones only, with some absent. This table holds about 190,000 clones, 75% to 90% found once. This receptor was taken from a woman aged 18-30 years in good health and CMV-seronegative. The chain carries TRBV11-3 and TRBJ2-5, with D perhaps matching TRBD1 (6 bases). Matching the DNA end better, TRBJ2-7 makes the J call doubtful. The sequenced sample was PBMCs. The DNA for the CDR3 is TGTGCCAGCAGCTTACGCCGACAGGCTTTCTACGAGCAGTACTTC. This sequence encodes CASSLRRQAFYEQYF.